This T cell receptor beta chain was identified in a study of cytomegalovirus exposure and HLA in healthy donors. Findings of the study overall: Highly shared variants forming one cluster were likely a sequencing artifact. A few of the chains that were CMV-associated were confirmed in vitro to be specific for CMV antigens. In a later analysis, around 18,000 TCR beta sequences were associated with HLA alleles at 0.05 false discovery rate.

As concerns this clone: The antigen remains undetermined.

The primer mix had 60 Vbeta and 13 Jbeta primers. Assay: immunoSEQ multiplex PCR; the TCRdb copy retains only in-frame clones and omits some. This sample has over 55,000 clones, with approximately 67% found just once. What was sequenced was PBMCs. This receptor was identified in a man between 40 and 49 years old in good health and CMV-seropositive.

The CDR3 DNA sequence: TGTGCCACCGATACAGGGGCACCCTCTGGAAACACCATATATTTT. This gives the protein CATDTGAPSGNTIYF. V usage is TRBV19 and J usage is TRBJ1-3; TRBD1 aligns across 7 bases. Germline lookup yields CDR1 LNHDA and CDR2 SQIVND (reference sequence). After removal of 10 bases from V and 0 bases from J, the junction contained 9 bases not matched to a gene. The CDR3 consists of 15 residues.